Detailed here is one T cell receptor beta chain. Its antigen is undetermined. Mismatch with germline at one junction end may stem from a read error. This CDR3 is built from 14 residues. The entry originates in a study of blood T cells in healthy people across ages. About the research overall: Template switching picked up about one barcoded beta molecule for each two T cells. Study findings and constraints: Aged donors had fewer naive CD4+ cells and lower diversity than long-lived donors. Strong correlation linked observed beta diversity and percent naive T cells.

PCR was performed a second time for roughly 7 to 11 cycles using a sample-barcoded 5' primer and a J-beta primer mix. All cDNA molecules were each tagged by a template-switch adaptor with 12 random nucleotides. TCRdb re-analysed the 5' RACE reads in MiXCR, keeping a single row per CDR3 protein. The sample records about 1.4 million distinct CDR3 sequences, 45% to 70% being singletons. The receptor's source is a man aged 18-30 years in good health. Sequencing was carried out using blood. This sequence joins TRBV12-3 or TRBV12-4 and TRBJ1-1, with 10 bases lining up with TRBD1. The CDR3 nucleotides read TGTCCCAGCAGTTGGGACAGGGGAAACACTGAAGCTTTCTTT. Protein product: CPSSWDRGNTEAFF.